This T cell receptor (beta chain) was recorded in a study of blood T cell repertoires in COVID-19. In the study overall: Sources were T cells, B-cell-depleted T cells, or PBMCs; the material itself was cDNA or gDNA.

The germline V gene has CDR1 MNHEY and CDR2 SVGEGT. J was trimmed by 6 bases and V by 4 bases; bases with no gene match: 20. The CDR3 loop spans 19 amino acids. In the original workflow: Estimates of nucleated cell counts were drawn from the amplification of reference gene primers. Some clones are missing from TCRdb's copy, which holds only in-frame ones; the method was immunoSEQ multiplex PCR. V and J calls and clone size are copied from that table; D and trimming were computed from the DNA. The table has about 95,000 clones, more than 70% seen once. Sequences were obtained from peripheral blood. The gene calls are TRBV6-2 or TRBV6-3 and TRBJ1-5, with 8 bases matching TRBD1. The clonotype was recovered from a human donor in a cohort sampled during active COVID-19. DNA of the CDR3: TGTGCCAGCAGTTTCGGCACCAACCCCCCAGGGGGCCGGCTTCAGCCCCAGCATTTT. It encodes CASSFGTNPPGGRLQPQHF.